Following are 15 T cell receptor beta chains from one sample sequenced in a study of T cell responses to AZD1222 COVID-19 vaccine. Produced via immunoSEQ multiplex PCR; TCRdb's table is partial and in-frame only. The sample yields about 130,000 clones, 90% seen once. The material was peripheral blood, obtained on day 0 of MenACWY control vaccination. All receptors derive from an adult in good health.

The chain employs TRBV6-5 and TRBJ2-1; 9 bases map to TRBD1. This CDR3 region has 14 residues. From germline, CDR1 is MNHEY and CDR2 SVGAGI. V dropped 4 bases and J dropped 3; count of bases not matched to a gene: 1. For the CDR3, the DNA is TGTGCCAGCAGTTTGGACAGGGGCTACAATGAGCAGTTCTTC. It translates to CASSLDRGYNEQFF.

This chain links TRBV19 with TRBJ1-5, with D perhaps TRBD1 (5 bases). Deletions cut 3 bases from V and 9 bases from J, with 12 bases between. The germline gives CDR1 LNHDA, CDR2 SQIVND (reference sequence). This CDR3 is 13 amino acids long. The CDR3 bases are TGTGCCAGTAGTATCAGGGACCAGGGGCCCCAGCATTTT. Its protein is CASSIRDQGPQHF. The complete variable domain, with remaining parts taken from reference TRBV19 and TRBJ1-5, reads DGGITQSPKYLFRKEGQNVTLSCEQNLNHDAMYWYRQDPGQGLRLIYYSQIVNDFQKGDIAEGYSVSREKKESFPLTVTSAQKNPTAFYLCASSIRDQGPQHFGDGTRLSIL.

A single count supports this clone. The genes are TRBV27 and TRBJ2-7; 12 nucleotides line up with TRBD2. This CDR3 is 19 amino acids long. With V trimmed by 0 bases and J by 4 bases, 13 bases remained unmatched. Germline assignment: CDR1 MNHEY and CDR2 SMNVEV (reference sequence). DNA of the CDR3: TGTGCCAGCAGTTTATCAACCCCGACAGCTAGCGGGAGGGCATACGAGCAGTACTTC. It yields the protein CASSLSTPTASGRAYEQYF.

This chain links TRBV7-9 with TRBJ1-2; tentatively, D is TRBD1 (6 bases). This CDR3 contains 12 residues. Trimming took off 4 bases at V and 10 bases at J, with 13 bases between the two ends. CDR1 is SEHNR, CDR2 FQNEAQ, per germline (reference sequence). The CDR3 is CASSYYQGSYTF. The CDR3 nucleotides are TGTGCCAGCAGCTACTATCAGGGGTCCTACACCTTC.

The chain carries TRBV29-1 and TRBJ1-2; TRBD1 agrees at 7 bases. The CDR3 length is 13 residues. The ends lost 7 bases at V and 3 bases at J; junction bases unmatched: 8. CDR1 and CDR2 (germline): SQVTM, ANQGSEA. The CDR3 DNA is TGCAGCGGTGCCTGGACAGGCGACTATGGCTACACCTTC. It yields the protein CSGAWTGDYGYTF.

The chain employs TRBV3-1 (or the pseudogene TRBV3-2) and TRBJ2-2, with D possibly being TRBD2 (5 bases). V lost 0 bases to trimming and J lost 5 bases, with 13 bases between them. This CDR3 contains 16 residues. CDR1 is LGHDT, CDR2 YNNKEL, per germline (reference sequence). CDR3: CASSQEDSPVTGELFF. The CDR3 region has the DNA TGTGCCAGCAGCCAAGAGGACTCCCCGGTGACCGGGGAGCTGTTTTTT.

The rearrangement uses TRBV29-1 and TRBJ2-1, with 9 nucleotides matching TRBD1. CDR1 and CDR2 from the germline V gene are SQVTM and ANQGSEA. Unmatched junction bases numbered 7, after V lost 6 bases and J lost 7 bases. CDR3 length: 13 amino acids. The CDR3, as DNA: TGCAGCGTGGGGACAGGGAAGTTGAATGAGCAGTTCTTC. This codes for CSVGTGKLNEQFF.

The chain is built from TRBV10-3 and TRBJ1-4; D gene ambiguous. The V gene's germline CDR1 is ENHRY and CDR2 SYGVKD. V was clipped by 2 bases and J by 2 bases, with 15 bases between them. CDR3 length: 17 amino acids. The CDR3 sequence is CAISEDKQGGTNEKLFF. The CDR3 DNA reads as TGTGCCATCAGTGAGGACAAGCAAGGTGGCACTAATGAAAAACTGTTTTTT.

This clone showed up just a few times. V usage is TRBV19 and J usage is TRBJ1-2; D gene unclear. The CDR3 has 17 residues. Germline V gene data show CDR1 as LNHDA and CDR2 as SQIVND (reference sequence). V lost 0 bases to trimming and J lost 3 bases, with 17 bases between them. The CDR3 bases are TGTGCCAGTAGTATAGATTGGCCAGCGCAACTCCACTATGGCTACACCTTC. Its translation: CASSIDWPAQLHYGYTF.

The V and J genes are TRBV5-1 and TRBJ2-1; tentatively, D is TRBD1 (5 bases). V shed 0 bases and J shed 7 bases, with 11 bases lying between them. Germline assignment: CDR1 SGHRS and CDR2 YFSETQ. The CDR3 extends over 14 amino acids. The CDR3 loop reads CASSLASGQNEQFF. CDR3 coding DNA: TGCGCCAGCAGCTTGGCCTCAGGGCAGAATGAGCAGTTCTTC.

The gene calls are TRBV24-1 and TRBJ1-1, with a tentative D call TRBD1 (5 bases). CDR3 size: 13 residues. Germline CDR1 reads KGHDR; CDR2 reads SFDVKD. Trimming left V 4 bases short and J 8 bases short, with 13 bases between. This CDR3 reads CATSDTYRYEAFF. The CDR3 DNA is TGTGCCACCAGTGACACCTACAGGTACGAAGCTTTCTTT.

In DNA, the CDR3 is TGTGCCAGCAGCTCTAGGGACGGCACGAACACTGAAGCTTTCTTT. Translating gives CASSSRDGTNTEAFF. The chain links TRBV7-9 to TRBJ1-1, with D possibly being TRBD1 (5 bases). Trimming cost V 4 bases and J 1 base, with 13 bases left between them. Germline V gene lookup returns CDR1 SEHNR and CDR2 FQNEAQ (reference sequence). CDR3 length: 15 residues.

The chain employs TRBV6-5 and TRBJ1-2, with D maybe TRBD1 (5 bases). The CDR3 runs to 12 residues. Germline loops: CDR1 MNHEY, CDR2 SVGAGI. Trimming removed 2 bases at V and 8 bases at J, with 9 bases between. The CDR3 loop reads CASSYGQGGYTF. The CDR3 DNA follows: TGTGCCAGCAGTTACGGCCAGGGCGGCTACACCTTC.

This sequence joins TRBV3-1 (or the pseudogene TRBV3-2) and TRBJ1-5; D may be TRBD1 (6 bases). CDR3 length: 15 residues. The germline V and J ends were trimmed by 0 bases and 8 bases, with 14 bases remaining between them. Germline V lookup: CDR1 LGHDT, CDR2 YNNKEL (reference sequence). The CDR3 nucleotides are TGTGCCAGCAGCCAAGATGGGGGGGCGGGTAAGCCCCAGCATTTT. It encodes CASSQDGGAGKPQHF.

This chain joins TRBV5-4 and TRBJ2-7, with TRBD1 identical over 9 bases. There are 15 residues in the CDR3. The germline V gene has CDR1 SGHNT and CDR2 YYREEE (reference sequence). V lost 2 bases, J lost 5 bases, and 8 bases stayed unmatched. The CDR3 protein is CASSFGQGTADEQYF. As DNA, the CDR3 is TGTGCCAGCAGCTTTGGACAGGGGACCGCTGACGAGCAGTACTTC.